The 27 T cell receptor beta chains below come from one sample, sequenced in a study of control samples from healthy donors and cancer patients. The repertoire was sequenced with immunoSEQ multiplex PCR; TCRdb's copy has only in-frame clones and lacks some. The table shows 140,000 or so clones, with about 91% occurring only once. Sample: blood. The receptors here all came from a man younger than 40 in good health.

This clone has just one count. The chain links TRBV5-4 to TRBJ2-1, with D perhaps matching TRBD2 (7 bases). The V end lost 2 bases, the J end lost 6 bases, and 15 bases lay between the germline ends. Germline lookup yields CDR1 SGHNT and CDR2 YYREEE (reference sequence). The CDR3 runs to 15 residues. The CDR3 here is CASSFSGGPFNEQFF. As DNA, the CDR3 is TGTGCCAGCAGCTTCTCGGGGGGCCCCTTCAATGAGCAGTTCTTC.

The chain recombines TRBV27 with TRBJ1-5; tentative D call: TRBD1 (6 bases). The V end lost 6 bases, the J end lost 2 bases, and 8 bases lay between the germline ends. The V gene's germline CDR1 is MNHEY and CDR2 SMNVEV (reference sequence). The CDR3 has 13 residues. The CDR3 sequence is CASRQGGNQPQHF. As DNA, the CDR3 is TGTGCCAGCAGACAGGGTGGCAATCAGCCCCAGCATTTT.

This chain uses TRBV6-5 with TRBJ1-1; TRBD1 is a possible D gene (5 bases). V was cut by 4 bases and J by 4 bases, with 10 bases left in between. This CDR3 is 13 amino acids long. In germline, CDR1 is MNHEY, CDR2 SVGAGI. The CDR3, as DNA: TGTGCCAGCAGTTGGGGACGGTCCACTGAAGCTTTCTTT. It translates to CASSWGRSTEAFF.

V usage is TRBV6-5 and J usage is TRBJ1-5; unclear D gene. Germline CDR1 and CDR2: MNHEY and SVGAGI. CDR3 length: 13 residues. V gave up 2 bases and J gave up 6 bases, with 8 bases separating them. This chain's CDR3 is CASSYTTGQPQHF. The CDR3, as DNA: TGTGCCAGCAGTTACACGACGGGTCAGCCCCAGCATTTT.

V and J are TRBV20-1 and TRBJ1-2; the D is unclear. V was shortened by 7 bases and J by 0 bases, with 6 bases between the two germline ends. From germline, CDR1 is DFQATT and CDR2 SNEGSKA (reference sequence). This CDR3 region has 11 residues. The CDR3 nucleotides are TGCAGTGTCGGGGCTAACTATGGCTACACCTTC. It encodes CSVGANYGYTF.

This chain connects TRBV12-5 to TRBJ1-5, with D possibly TRBD1 on 5 matching bases. The CDR3 extends over 14 amino acids. The V gene's germline CDR1 is LGHNT and CDR2 FRNRAP. V dropped 5 bases and J dropped 5 bases, with 13 bases sitting between them. In nucleotides, the CDR3 is TGTGCTAGTGGTCCGGGGGTAGGGGATCAGCCCCAGCATTTT. Residues: CASGPGVGDQPQHF.

The chain carries TRBV6-6 and TRBJ2-7; D is perhaps TRBD1 (6 bases). CDR1 MNHNY and CDR2 SVGAGI come from the germline V gene (reference sequence). This CDR3 comprises 13 residues. V dropped 2 bases and J dropped 7 bases, with 12 bases sitting between them. CDR3 protein: CASSYTMRGEQYF. CDR3 nucleotides: TGTGCCAGCAGTTACACGATGAGGGGGGAGCAGTACTTC.

The chain recombines TRBV5-1 with TRBJ2-2, with a tentative D call TRBD2 (6 bases). Per germline, CDR1 SGHRS and CDR2 YFSETQ. The length of the CDR3 is 15 residues. Trimming removed 1 base from V and 3 bases from J, with 10 bases in between. CDR3 bases: TGCGCCAGCAGCTTGCGTAGCGGCGACACCGGGGAGCTGTTTTTT. The encoded protein is CASSLRSGDTGELFF.

This clone appeared once. CDR3 bases: TGTGCCAGCTCACCTTCAGGAGGAACTAACTATGGCTACACCTTC. Protein product: CASSPSGGTNYGYTF. The chain combines TRBV18 with TRBJ1-2; D not certain. The germline V gene has CDR1 KGHSH and CDR2 LQKENI. CDR3 length: 15 residues. Trimming cost V 3 bases and J 0 bases, with 11 bases left between them.

V is TRBV12-3 or TRBV12-4 and J is TRBJ1-2; 8 bases are shared with TRBD1. J was trimmed by 4 bases and V by 3 bases; bases with no gene match: 1. The CDR3 length is 13 residues. The CDR3 nucleotides are TGTGCCAGCAGTTTTCAGGGGGCCTATGGCTACACCTTC. Translating it yields CASSFQGAYGYTF.

The count of this clone is one. V is TRBV14 and J is TRBJ1-6, with unresolved D. This CDR3 has 16 amino acids. With 1 base removed from V and 2 bases from J, the gap between germline ends came to 9 bases. The germline V gene encodes CDR1 SGHDN and CDR2 FVKESK. For the CDR3, the DNA is TGTGCCAGCAGCCAAGTCTCTTCAGCCTATAATTCACCCCTCCACTTT. This codes for CASSQVSSAYNSPLHF.

Here the CDR3 DNA reads TGTGCCAGCAGCTTACGAGTTGGGTACCAAGAGACCCAGTACTTC. It is translated as CASSLRVGYQETQYF. The V gene is TRBV7-8, the J gene TRBJ2-5; D is uncertain. The germline CDR1 and CDR2 sequences are SGHVS and FQNEAQ. V lost 2 bases, J lost 0 bases, and 10 bases lay in between. The CDR3 consists of 15 residues.

V gene TRBV27 combines with J gene TRBJ1-2; possibly TRBD1 for D (5 bases). The V and J ends lost 0 bases and 5 bases respectively, with 7 bases between them. The germline CDR1 and CDR2 sequences are MNHEY and SMNVEV (reference sequence). The CDR3 has 13 residues. The chain's CDR3 is CASSLSRQYGYTF. CDR3 sequence (DNA): TGTGCCAGCAGTTTATCCCGACAGTATGGCTACACCTTC.

The chain carries TRBV11-2 and TRBJ2-1, with 7 bases identical to TRBD1. This CDR3 is 16 amino acids long. Unmatched junction bases numbered 5, after V lost 3 bases and J lost 0 bases. Germline V CDR1 and CDR2: SGHAT, FQNNGV. The CDR3 DNA follows: TGTGCCAGCAGCTTGAACAGGGGTCTCTCCTACAATGAGCAGTTCTTC. Protein product: CASSLNRGLSYNEQFF.

V is TRBV27 and J is TRBJ1-6; 8 bases line up with TRBD1. The CDR3 is 14 residues long. The V gene end was trimmed by 3 bases and the J gene end by 9 bases; junction bases not matched to a gene: 4. The germline CDR1 and CDR2 sequences are MNHEY and SMNVEV (reference sequence). CDR3 in DNA: TGTGCCAGCAGTTTGACAGGGGTAAGTTCACCCCTCCACTTT. It is translated as CASSLTGVSSPLHF.

The rearrangement joins TRBV18 to TRBJ2-6, with TRBD1 identical over 10 bases. Looked up from germline, CDR1 is KGHSH and CDR2 is LQKENI. V shed 3 bases, J shed 0 bases, and the junction held 11 bases outside the gene matches. The CDR3 extends over 20 amino acids. The CDR3: CASSPSRDRGYSSGANVLTF. The CDR3 DNA reads TGTGCCAGCTCACCCTCCCGGGACAGGGGATACAGCTCTGGGGCCAACGTCCTGACTTTC.

The rearrangement links TRBV28 to TRBJ1-2; TRBD1 might be the D (5 bases). The CDR3 length is 14 residues. Trimming took off 6 bases at V and 3 bases at J, with 14 bases between the two ends. Looked up from germline, CDR1 is MDHEN and CDR2 is SYDVKM. CDR3 bases: TGTGCCAGCAGCCTCGGCGGGGACCACTATGGCTACACCTTC. Translated, it gives CASSLGGDHYGYTF.

The chain couples TRBV7-2 to TRBJ2-7; TRBD1 or TRBD2 may be the D gene (6 bases each). In germline, CDR1 is SGHTA, CDR2 FQGNSA. The length of the CDR3 is 13 residues. Trimming stripped 0 bases from V and 5 bases from J, with 8 bases between. CDR3 in amino acids: CASSLAGGNEQYF. For the CDR3, the DNA is TGTGCCAGCAGCTTAGCGGGGGGCAACGAGCAGTACTTC.

The V and J genes are TRBV14 and TRBJ1-6, with 10 bases matching TRBD1. The length of the CDR3 is 15 residues. Germline lookup yields CDR1 SGHDN and CDR2 FVKESK. After removal of 3 bases from V and 10 bases from J, the junction contained 6 bases not matched to a gene. The CDR3 spells CASSHGTGVGSPLHF. Written as DNA, the CDR3 is TGTGCCAGCAGCCACGGGACAGGGGTAGGGTCACCCCTCCACTTT.

CDR3 coding DNA: TGTGCCAGCAGCCCCCTCGGGTCCGTGAATGAAAAACTGTTTTTT. Protein sequence: CASSPLGSVNEKLFF. This chain connects TRBV11-3 to TRBJ1-4; D unresolved. Trimming removed 5 bases from V and 5 bases from J, with 15 bases in between. CDR1 is SGHNT, CDR2 YENEEA, per germline. The CDR3 contains 15 residues.

The chain uses TRBV6-6 and TRBJ1-1, with D possibly matching TRBD1 (6 bases). Trimming removed 2 bases at V and 10 bases at J, with 17 bases between. Germline lookup yields CDR1 MNHNY and CDR2 SVGAGI (reference sequence). The CDR3 is made up of 14 amino acids. CDR3 coding DNA: TGTGCCAGCAGTTACGATCGGGGGGCAGGTCCAGCTTTCTTT. The encoded protein is CASSYDRGAGPAFF.

The chain combines TRBV7-2 with TRBJ2-1; tentative D call: TRBD2 (7 bases). The CDR3 has 16 residues. Germline V gene sequence: CDR1 SGHTA, CDR2 FQGNSA. The V and J ends lost 6 bases and 3 bases respectively, with 18 bases between them. The CDR3 coding sequence is TGTGCCAGCAGATTCGAGTGGGGGGGGCTCTACAATGAGCAGTTCTTC. Amino acid sequence: CASRFEWGGLYNEQFF.

The rearrangement joins TRBV7-8 to TRBJ2-2; a possible D gene is TRBD1 (5 bases). The ends were cut back, 0 bases at V and 3 bases at J, with 11 bases in the middle. Germline V gene data show CDR1 as SGHVS and CDR2 as FQNEAQ. The CDR3 covers 16 residues. The CDR3, as DNA: TGTGCCAGCAGCTTAGCGCTCGCAGGGTACACCGGGGAGCTGTTTTTT. The encoded protein is CASSLALAGYTGELFF. Full variable domain (rest looked up from reference TRBV7-8 and TRBJ2-2): GAGVSQSPRYKVAKRGQDVALRCDPISGHVSLFWYQQALGQGPEFLTYFQNEAQLDKSGLPSDRFFAERPEGSVSTLKIQRTQQEDSAVYLCASSLALAGYTGELFFGEGSRLTVL.

The chain couples TRBV5-1 to TRBJ2-7; 7 bases are shared with TRBD1. After removal of 1 base from V and 0 bases from J, the junction contained 4 bases not matched to a gene. Germline CDR1 SGHRS, CDR2 YFSETQ. The CDR3 has 15 amino acids. This CDR3 reads CASSLFRDSSYEQYF. The CDR3 DNA follows: TGCGCCAGCAGCTTGTTTCGGGACAGCTCCTACGAGCAGTACTTC.

This chain uses TRBV25-1 with TRBJ2-7; D may correspond to TRBD1 or TRBD2 (5 bases each). The CDR3 contains 14 residues. Germline CDR1 MGHDK, CDR2 SYGVNS. The ends were cut back, 3 bases at V and 5 bases at J, with 14 bases in the middle. The CDR3 is CASSDEGRENEQYF. The CDR3 region has the DNA TGTGCCAGCAGTGACGAGGGCAGGGAGAACGAGCAGTACTTC.

CDR3 amino acids: CASSLPSEGGGADEQFF. The CDR3 nucleotides are TGTGCCAGCAGCCTACCCTCCGAGGGCGGGGGGGCCGATGAGCAGTTCTTC. The rearrangement joins TRBV7-6 to TRBJ2-1; 9 nucleotides line up with TRBD2. The V segment lost 5 bases and the J segment 8 bases; nucleotides outside the gene matches: 16. The CDR3 runs to 17 residues. Germline V gives CDR1 SGHVS, CDR2 FNYEAQ. The full variable domain, rest sourced from reference TRBV7-6 and TRBJ2-1, is GAGVSQSPRYKVTKRGQDVALRCDPISGHVSLYWYRQALGQGPEFLTYFNYEAQQDKSGLPNDRFSAERPEGSISTLTIQRTEQRDSAMYRCASSLPSEGGGADEQFFGPGTRLTVL.

The chain couples TRBV19 to TRBJ2-7; weak D call: TRBD1 (6 bases). V lost 6 bases and J lost 0, with 15 bases in between. The CDR3 totals 15 residues. CDR1 and CDR2 (germline): LNHDA, SQIVND (reference sequence). The DNA for the CDR3 is TGTGCCAGTAGGCCAACCGGGACACCCTCCTACGAGCAGTACTTC. Translating gives CASRPTGTPSYEQYF.